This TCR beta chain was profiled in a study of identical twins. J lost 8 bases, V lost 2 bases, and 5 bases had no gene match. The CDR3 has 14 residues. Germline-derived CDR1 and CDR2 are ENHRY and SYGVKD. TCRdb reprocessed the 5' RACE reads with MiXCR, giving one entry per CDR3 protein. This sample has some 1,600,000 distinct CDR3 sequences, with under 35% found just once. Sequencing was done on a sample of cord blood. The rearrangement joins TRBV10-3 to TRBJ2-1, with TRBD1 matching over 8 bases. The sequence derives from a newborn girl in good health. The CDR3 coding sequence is TGTGCCATCAGTGAGCCGGACAGGGCCGATGAGCAGTTCTTC. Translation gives CAISEPDRADEQFF.